Listed below are T cell receptor beta chains from one sample, sequenced in a study of blood T cell repertoires in COVID-19. TCRdb's table, derived via immunoSEQ multiplex PCR, lists solely in-frame clones and lacks some. The data contain around 220,000 clones, approximately 79% of them singletons. Sequenced: peripheral blood. The receptors were sampled from a woman aged 40 to 50 with active or convalescent COVID-19. Both conserved end residues are part of each CDR3. Each record gives: D gene, V gene, J gene, clone size, CDR3 length, CDR3 DNA, CDR3 protein. D genes are given only for firm matches. Rows may omit the clone size; those that give it use once, few, many or a size class.

-	TRBV6-5	TRBJ1-3	-	16	TGTGCCAGCAGTTACTCGCCGGGGAACTCTGGAAACACCATATATTTT	CASSYSPGNSGNTIYF
-	TRBV10-1	TRBJ2-1	-	12	TGCGCCAGCAGCAATTCGGGTGGTGAGCAGTTCTTC	CASSNSGGEQFF
-	TRBV29-1	TRBJ2-3	once	14	TGCAGCGTTGAAGGACAGGGAGGAACAGATACGCAGTATTTT	CSVEGQGGTDTQYF
-	TRBV5-4	TRBJ1-1	-	13	TGTGCCAGCAGCAGCCGGAGGACCCCTGAAGCTTTCTTT	CASSSRRTPEAFF
-	TRBV30	TRBJ2-2	-	14	TGTGCCTGGAAGCGCCTAGCGAACACCGGGGAGCTGTTTTTT	CAWKRLANTGELFF
-	TRBV28	TRBJ1-2	-	12	TGTGCCAGCAGTTCCGGGGTCTATGGCTACACCTTC	CASSSGVYGYTF
-	TRBV28	TRBJ1-4	few	13	TGTGCCATCTTTAGGAGGGATAATGAAAAACTGTTTTTT	CAIFRRDNEKLFF
-	TRBV19	TRBJ1-1	-	15	TGTGCCAGTAGTTCGAAGGGAGCTCCGAACACTGAAGCTTTCTTT	CASSSKGAPNTEAFF
TRBD1	TRBV4-1	TRBJ1-2	-	16	TGCGCCAGCAGCCAAGTACAGGGGAGTTTTTCGTCTGGCTACACCTTC	CASSQVQGSFSSGYTF
TRBD1	TRBV10-3	TRBJ2-1	few	14	TGTGCCATCAGTGATGTGCGACAGGGTGACGAGCAGTTCTTC	CAISDVRQGDEQFF
-	TRBV5-6	TRBJ1-2	once	13	TGTGCCAGCAGCGTAATAGGTTCGGGGGGCTACACCTTC	CASSVIGSGGYTF
-	TRBV6-5	TRBJ1-1	few	13	TGTGCCAGCAGGGGACACCTAAACACTGAAGCTTTCTTT	CASRGHLNTEAFF
-	TRBV28	TRBJ1-1	-	15	TGTGCCAGCAGTTTAGTCGGCAGGGGGAACACTGAAGCTTTCTTT	CASSLVGRGNTEAFF
TRBD1	TRBV5-8	TRBJ1-6	-	15	TGTGCCAGCAGCTCGGACAGGGGACCATTTTCACCCCTCCACTTT	CASSSDRGPFSPLHF
-	TRBV9	TRBJ2-2	-	12	TGTGCCAGCAGGAGGAACACCGGGGAGCTGTTTTTT	CASRRNTGELFF
-	TRBV6-5	TRBJ2-4	-	15	TGTGCCAGCAGAGACAGCATTTTAGCCAAAAACATTCAGTACTTC	CASRDSILAKNIQYF
-	TRBV7-3	TRBJ2-1	-	14	TGTGCCAGCAGCTTCGGCTCGGCTCAGGATGAGCAGTTCTTC	CASSFGSAQDEQFF
-	TRBV30	TRBJ2-1	-	16	TGTGCCTGGAGTAATTTCGGAGGGCGTGTAAGGAATGAGCAGTTCTTC	CAWSNFGGRVRNEQFF
-	TRBV5-1	TRBJ2-1	-	17	TGCGCCAGCAGCTTGGTGGCAGGAACAAGGATCTACAATGAGCAGTTCTTC	CASSLVAGTRIYNEQFF
TRBD1	TRBV19	TRBJ1-6	-	16	TGTGCCAGTAGTATCCGGACAGGGACAGGGAATTCACCCCTCCACTTT	CASSIRTGTGNSPLHF
-	TRBV2	TRBJ2-6	few	15	TGTGCCAGACAGAGAACTCTCTCTGGGGCCAACGTCCTGACTTTC	CARQRTLSGANVLTF
-	TRBV24-1	TRBJ2-1	-	16	TGTGCCACCAGTGACTCGCGGGCGGGACTGGGCAATGAGCAGTTCTTC	CATSDSRAGLGNEQFF
TRBD1	TRBV30	TRBJ1-4	-	15	TGTGCCTGGAGTGCCCGGACAGGGTATTATGAAAAACTGTTTTTT	CAWSARTGYYEKLFF
TRBD1	TRBV30	TRBJ2-3	few	13	TGTGCCTTACAGGGGGCTAGCACAGATACGCAGTATTTT	CALQGASTDTQYF
-	TRBV6-5	TRBJ1-6	-	14	TGTGCCAGCAGACCGACAGGTGGTGGTTCACCCCTCCACTTT	CASRPTGGGSPLHF
-	TRBV5-1	TRBJ2-3	-	16	TGCGCCAGCAGCTTGGATGGAGGGTGGGGCACAGATACGCAGTATTTT	CASSLDGGWGTDTQYF
-	TRBV7-9	TRBJ1-1	-	12	TGTGCCAGCAGCTTAGCAGCGACTGAAGCTTTCTTT	CASSLAATEAFF
-	TRBV27	TRBJ2-5	-	15	TGTGCCAGCAGTGGCTGGGGAGAGAACCAAGAGACCCAGTACTTC	CASSGWGENQETQYF
-	TRBV30	TRBJ2-5	-	13	TGTGCCTGGAGTGAGACTAGGAAAGAGACCCAGTACTTC	CAWSETRKETQYF
TRBD1	TRBV28	TRBJ2-3	once	16	TGTGCCAGCAGTTTTGTAACAGGGGCTAGCACAGATACGCAGTATTTT	CASSFVTGASTDTQYF
TRBD2	TRBV7-2	TRBJ2-1	-	19	TGTGCCAGCAGCGCGGGACTAGCGGGGGGGTCGGTTTATTACAATGAGCAGTTCTTC	CASSAGLAGGSVYYNEQFF
-	TRBV5-5	TRBJ1-1	-	14	TGTGCCAGCAGCTTGACGCAGGTGAACACTGAAGCTTTCTTT	CASSLTQVNTEAFF
TRBD1	TRBV30	TRBJ1-6	-	17	TGTGCCTGGAGTGTAAGGGGTTGGGGACAGAGAATTTCACCCCTCCACTTT	CAWSVRGWGQRISPLHF
TRBD1	TRBV10-2	TRBJ2-2	once	16	TGCGCCAGCAGTGAGTCCAGGGACAGAGGTACCGGGGAGCTGTTTTTT	CASSESRDRGTGELFF
TRBD1	TRBV4-1	TRBJ1-5	-	16	TGCGCCAGCAGCCAAGGGGGTAGGGGGCTGGGTCAGCCCCAGCATTTT	CASSQGGRGLGQPQHF
-	TRBV25-1	TRBJ1-1	once	13	TGTGCCAGCATAAGGGAAAGCGGGACTGAAGCTTTCTTT	CASIRESGTEAFF